The 32 T cell receptor beta chains presented below share a single source sample, sequenced in a study of T-cell memory formation after mild COVID-19. MiXCR was run by TCRdb on the 5' RACE reads, yielding one entry per CDR3 protein. The sample includes around 310,000 distinct CDR3 sequences, 20% to 25% of them seen just once. Sequencing was performed on PBMCs or a T cell subset sorted from them (not recorded which). The receptors were sampled from a man in his late teens or twenties who had mild COVID-19 (a few samples of this study predate the infection). Cell type and time point are not known.

Only a few counts were recorded for this clonotype. This chain connects TRBV12-3 or TRBV12-4 to TRBJ1-3; 9 bases match TRBD1. CDR3 length equals 14 residues. J was trimmed by 3 bases and V by 4 bases; bases with no gene match: 1. For the CDR3, the DNA is TGTGCCAGCAGTTGGGGACAGGGTGGAAACACCATATATTTT. Translation gives CASSWGQGGNTIYF.

The V and J genes are TRBV4-1 and TRBJ2-1, with 9 nucleotides matching TRBD2. The V and J ends lost 2 bases and 1 base, in that order; junction bases with no gene match: 12. In germline, CDR1 is MGHRA, CDR2 YSYEKL. The CDR3 is 19 residues long. The CDR3: CASSQPLIAGARSYNEQFF. The CDR3 DNA reads as TGCGCCAGCAGCCAACCCTTGATAGCGGGGGCGAGATCCTACAATGAGCAGTTCTTC.

The chain has TRBV6-4 and TRBJ2-1, with D possibly TRBD1 on 6 matching bases. The CDR3 has 14 amino acids. The ends were cut back, 5 bases at V and 4 bases at J, with 12 bases in the middle. Germline CDR1 MRHNA, CDR2 SNTAGT. The CDR3 loop is CASSTGLGYNEQFF. CDR3 DNA: TGTGCCAGCAGTACAGGGTTAGGGTACAATGAGCAGTTCTTC.

This clonotype showed up just a few times. This chain links TRBV6-2 or TRBV6-3 with TRBJ2-7; D could derive from TRBD1 or TRBD2 (5 bases each). V was shortened by 2 bases and J by 10 bases, with 12 bases between the two germline ends. Germline assignment: CDR1 MNHEY and CDR2 SVGEGT. The length of the CDR3 is 12 residues. The CDR3 loop reads CASSYPPGHQYF. In DNA, the CDR3 is TGTGCCAGCAGTTACCCCCCGGGGCATCAGTACTTC.

This clonotype was detected a few times. The DNA of the CDR3 is TGCAGCGTGGGACAGGGAGCTCTCGAGCAGTACTTC. Amino acids: CSVGQGALEQYF. The V gene is TRBV29-1, the J gene TRBJ2-7; 9 nucleotides line up with TRBD1. CDR3 length: 12 residues. V gave up 6 bases and J gave up 6 bases; unmatched junction bases: 6. Germline values: CDR1 SQVTM, CDR2 ANQGSEA.

This clonotype was seen only a few times. The J gene is TRBJ1-5, the V gene TRBV9; no definite D call. This CDR3 comprises 14 residues. V shed 2 bases and J shed 0 bases, with 6 bases lying between them. Germline V gene sequence: CDR1 SGDLS, CDR2 YYNGEE. Here the CDR3 DNA reads TGTGCCAGCAGCGTGGGCCTTAGCAATCAGCCCCAGCATTTT. It encodes CASSVGLSNQPQHF.

This clonotype was seen a few times. V is TRBV7-9 and J is TRBJ2-3; D remains ambiguous. Germline V gene sequence: CDR1 SEHNR, CDR2 FQNEAQ (reference sequence). The V and J ends lost 8 bases and 6 bases respectively, with 9 bases between them. The CDR3 totals 11 residues. The DNA for the CDR3 is TGTGCCAGCGTAGGGATGGATACGCAGTATTTT. Its translation is CASVGMDTQYF. The full variable domain, its missing parts supplied by reference TRBV7-9 and TRBJ2-3, is DTGVSQNPRHKITKRGQNVTFRCDPISEHNRLYWYRQTLGQGPEFLTYFQNEAQLEKSRLLSDRFSAERPKGSFSTLEIQRTEQGDSAMYLCASVGMDTQYFGPGTRLTVL.

This clonotype was counted a few times. The V gene is TRBV7-2, the J gene TRBJ1-6; D remains ambiguous. The CDR3 covers 12 residues. Looked up from germline, CDR1 is SGHTA and CDR2 is FQGNSA. The V end lost 3 bases, the J end lost 10 bases, and 7 bases lay between the germline ends. CDR3 in amino acids: CASSFGISPLHF. In nucleotides, the CDR3 is TGTGCCAGCAGCTTCGGAATCTCACCCCTCCACTTT.

V and J are TRBV11-1 and TRBJ1-6, with TRBD1 matching 7 bases. J was trimmed by 2 bases and V by 5 bases; bases with no gene match: 6. The CDR3 runs to 16 residues. The germline V gene encodes CDR1 SGHAT and CDR2 FQDESV (reference sequence). CDR3: CASSLRQGAYNSPLHF. The CDR3 nucleotides are TGTGCCAGCAGCCTGAGACAGGGCGCCTATAATTCACCCCTCCACTTT.

This clonotype was observed a few times. The rearrangement joins TRBV27 to TRBJ2-7, with TRBD2 identical over 12 bases. J lost 5 bases, V lost 6 bases, and 5 bases had no gene match. Germline V gene sequence: CDR1 MNHEY, CDR2 SMNVEV (reference sequence). The CDR3 consists of 14 residues. In nucleotides, the CDR3 is TGTGCCAGCAGCCTAGCGGGGGGGCCTAACGAGCAGTACTTC. Its translation: CASSLAGGPNEQYF.

The chain is built from TRBV6-2 or TRBV6-3 and TRBJ2-1; D not resolved. Germline CDR1 MNHEY, CDR2 SVGEGT. The CDR3 is 10 amino acids. Trimming stripped 5 bases from V and 8 bases from J, with 4 bases between. The CDR3 DNA reads TGTGCCAGCAGTGACTATGAGCAGTTCTTC. As protein: CASSDYEQFF.

In its sample, this clonotype was seen many times. The chain combines TRBV4-2 with TRBJ2-3, with unresolved D. Germline V gene lookup returns CDR1 LGHNA and CDR2 YNFKEQ. Trimming shortened V by 3 bases and J by 2 bases, and 6 bases separated the two germline ends. This CDR3 comprises 13 residues. The CDR3 region is CASSHNPTDTQYF. The CDR3 bases are TGTGCCAGCAGCCACAACCCCACAGATACGCAGTATTTT.

This clonotype was recorded a few times. The V call is TRBV3-1, the J call TRBJ1-6; D is unresolved. Germline loops: CDR1 LGHDT, CDR2 YNNKEL (reference sequence). The CDR3 totals 14 residues. V was trimmed by 0 bases and J by 10 bases, leaving 10 bases between them. CDR3 DNA: TGTGCCAGCAGCCAAGACGGCTTTCCGTCACCCCTCCACTTT. It is translated as CASSQDGFPSPLHF.

This chain links TRBV11-2 with TRBJ1-5; 7 positions match TRBD1. The CDR3 contains 13 residues. With 0 bases clipped from V and 10 bases from J, the junction kept 3 bases outside the gene matches. Germline V CDR1 and CDR2: SGHAT, FQNNGV. The CDR3 bases are TGTGCCAGCAGCTTAGATTACAGGGGACCCCAGCATTTT. It is translated as CASSLDYRGPQHF.

This clonotype was seen at least ten times. The V gene is TRBV7-9, the J gene TRBJ1-1; no clear D gene. V shed 0 bases and J shed 11 bases, with 13 bases lying between them. The germline V gene encodes CDR1 SEHNR and CDR2 FQNEAQ (reference sequence). CDR3 length equals 13 residues. CDR3 loop: CASSLAGYSGAFF. CDR3 coding DNA: TGTGCCAGCAGCTTAGCCGGGTATAGTGGGGCTTTCTTT. Full variable domain (missing parts from reference TRBV7-9 and TRBJ1-1): DTGVSQNPRHKITKRGQNVTFRCDPISEHNRLYWYRQTLGQGPEFLTYFQNEAQLEKSRLLSDRFSAERPKGSFSTLEIQRTEQGDSAMYLCASSLAGYSGAFFGQGTRLTVV.

The V call is TRBV12-3 or TRBV12-4, the J call TRBJ1-4; TRBD1 is a possible D gene (5 bases). V lost 5 bases, J lost 4 bases, and 8 bases lay in between. The CDR3 loop spans 13 amino acids. The CDR3 DNA follows: TGTGCCAGCAGTCTACAGGTTAATGAAAAACTGTTTTTT. Translated, it gives CASSLQVNEKLFF.

The rearrangement uses TRBV6-1 and TRBJ1-1; maybe TRBD1 (5 bases). CDR3 length equals 17 residues. The V and J ends lost 2 bases and 6 bases respectively, with 22 bases between them. Germline V lookup: CDR1 MNHNS, CDR2 SASEGT. The DNA of the CDR3 is TGTGCCAGCAGTGAATGGGTGGGCAGGATGCTAGGGGCTGAAGCTTTCTTT. Protein product: CASSEWVGRMLGAEAFF.

The sample holds a few counts of this clonotype. V is TRBV4-2 and J is TRBJ2-2, with unresolved D. Germline V lookup: CDR1 LGHNA, CDR2 YNFKEQ. The V gene lost 0 bases and the J gene lost 6 bases, with 8 bases spanning the gap. The CDR3 spans 14 residues. In nucleotides, the CDR3 is TGTGCCAGCAGCCAAGAGAAGAGATCCGGGGAGCTGTTTTTT. Translation gives CASSQEKRSGELFF.

This clonotype has only a few counts. V and J are TRBV20-1 and TRBJ2-3; D remains unclear. Germline CDR1 DFQATT, CDR2 SNEGSKA (reference sequence). Trimming took off 0 bases at V and 3 bases at J, with 13 bases between the two ends. The CDR3 extends over 15 amino acids. The CDR3 nucleotides are TGCAGTGCTAGAGATGGCCAAGTCCCGACAGATACGCAGTATTTT. This gives the protein CSARDGQVPTDTQYF.

The V and J genes are TRBV3-1 and TRBJ2-7; D is undetermined. V lost 8 bases and J 0 bases, leaving 14 bases between the germline ends. From germline, CDR1 is LGHDT and CDR2 YNNKEL (reference sequence). This CDR3 is 14 amino acids long. The CDR3 here is CASRSAGSSYEQYF. For the CDR3, the DNA is TGTGCCAGCCGGTCCGCAGGCTCCTCCTACGAGCAGTACTTC.

This clonotype has ten or more counts. The V gene is TRBV9, the J gene TRBJ1-4; no clear D gene. The V gene lost 0 bases and the J gene lost 2 bases, with 8 bases spanning the gap. CDR1 and CDR2 (germline): SGDLS, YYNGEE. The CDR3 extends over 15 amino acids. This CDR3 reads CASSVGLATNEKLFF. In DNA, the CDR3 is TGTGCCAGCAGCGTAGGCCTCGCCACTAATGAAAAACTGTTTTTT. Looking up the rest from reference TRBV9 and TRBJ1-4 gives the full variable domain: DSGVTQTPKHLITATGQRVTLRCSPRSGDLSVYWYQQSLDQGLQFLIQYYNGEERAKGNILERFSAQQFPDLHSELNLSSLELGDSALYFCASSVGLATNEKLFFGSGTQLSVL.

This clonotype came up a few times. V usage is TRBV4-3 and J usage is TRBJ2-5, with 7 nucleotides matching TRBD2. The CDR3 sequence is 15 residues long. The junction had 7 bases not matched to a gene; V was cut back by 4 bases and J by 2 bases. CDR1 and CDR2 from the germline V gene are LGHNA and YSLEER. The CDR3 is CASSPRSSGQETQYF. Written as DNA, the CDR3 is TGCGCCAGCAGCCCCCGCAGTAGCGGGCAAGAGACCCAGTACTTC.

J is TRBJ2-3 and V is TRBV24-1; D is unclear. Trimming removed 2 bases at V and 2 bases at J, with 7 bases between. This CDR3 contains 14 residues. Per the germline V gene, CDR1 is KGHDR and CDR2 is SFDVKD. CDR3 DNA: TGTGCCACCAGTGATTACAGTAACACAGATACGCAGTATTTT. Translated, it gives CATSDYSNTDTQYF.

The rearrangement links TRBV28 to TRBJ1-4; no firm D call. Trimming pared 4 bases from V and 0 bases from J, leaving 12 bases between. In germline, CDR1 is MDHEN, CDR2 SYDVKM. The CDR3 sequence is 16 residues long. As DNA, the CDR3 is TGTGCCAGCAGTTCCCCCGGGAGCGCAACTAATGAAAAACTGTTTTTT. Its protein product is CASSSPGSATNEKLFF.

V gene TRBV20-1 combines with J gene TRBJ1-5; D is unresolved. This CDR3 spans 13 amino acids. Between the trimmed V and J ends, which lost 1 base and 0 bases, there was a span of 4 bases. Germline V gives CDR1 DFQATT, CDR2 SNEGSKA (reference sequence). CDR3 coding DNA: TGCAGTGCTAGAGCGTATAGCAATCAGCCCCAGCATTTT. It yields the protein CSARAYSNQPQHF.

This clonotype was observed a handful of times. The chain employs TRBV7-2 and TRBJ2-3; the D gene is possibly TRBD2 (6 bases). Germline assignment: CDR1 SGHTA and CDR2 FQGNSA. The CDR3 has 14 amino acids. V was shortened by 3 bases and J by 2 bases, with 9 bases between the two germline ends. The DNA of the CDR3 is TGTGCCAGCAGCTTGGAGGGATACACAGATACGCAGTATTTT. Its translation: CASSLEGYTDTQYF.

This clonotype appeared a few times. This chain uses TRBV10-3 with TRBJ2-1; 7 bases align to TRBD2. The CDR3 is made up of 14 amino acids. The junction had 11 bases not matched to a gene; V was cut back by 7 bases and J by 8 bases. Germline V CDR1 and CDR2: ENHRY, SYGVKD. CDR3 sequence reads: CAIMRGLVSDEQFF. The CDR3 DNA sequence: TGTGCCATCATGCGCGGACTAGTTAGCGATGAGCAGTTCTTC.

This clonotype was observed a handful of times. V usage is TRBV5-4 and J usage is TRBJ1-6; 9 bases fit TRBD1. The CDR3 runs to 16 residues. The germline gives CDR1 SGHNT, CDR2 YYREEE (reference sequence). J lost 5 bases, V lost 4 bases, and 7 bases had no gene match. Here the CDR3 DNA reads TGTGCCAGCAGCCATACAGGGGGCGCAGATAATTCACCCCTCCACTTT. Translation gives CASSHTGGADNSPLHF.

V usage is TRBV5-1 and J usage is TRBJ2-7; perhaps TRBD2 as D (5 bases). Trimming took off 0 bases at V and 2 bases at J, with 9 bases between the two ends. The CDR3 consists of 14 residues. Germline-derived CDR1 and CDR2 are SGHRS and YFSETQ. The CDR3 is CASSLAWEPYEQYV. The CDR3, as DNA: TGCGCCAGCAGCTTGGCCTGGGAGCCCTACGAGCAGTACGTC.

This chain joins TRBV5-1 and TRBJ2-3; TRBD2 agrees at 8 bases. The CDR3 loop spans 16 amino acids. J was trimmed by 5 bases and V by 2 bases; bases with no gene match: 10. From germline, CDR1 is SGHRS and CDR2 YFSETQ. The CDR3 loop reads CASSLTVAGLLDTQYF. In DNA form, the CDR3 reads TGCGCCAGCAGCTTAACAGTAGCGGGGCTGTTAGATACGCAGTATTTT.

The chain carries TRBV7-8 and TRBJ2-7; TRBD1 aligns across 8 bases. J gave up 6 bases and V 4 bases, and 8 bases lay outside the gene matches. Germline values: CDR1 SGHVS, CDR2 FQNEAQ. The CDR3 runs 14 residues. The CDR3 protein is CASSSRTGLVEQYF. The CDR3 DNA reads TGTGCCAGCAGCTCACGGACAGGGCTCGTCGAGCAGTACTTC. The full variable domain, rest sourced from reference TRBV7-8 and TRBJ2-7, is GAGVSQSPRYKVAKRGQDVALRCDPISGHVSLFWYQQALGQGPEFLTYFQNEAQLDKSGLPSDRFFAERPEGSVSTLKIQRTQQEDSAVYLCASSSRTGLVEQYFGPGTRLTVT.

The V call is TRBV20-1, the J call TRBJ2-2; unclear D gene. V dropped 2 bases and J dropped 2 bases, with 15 bases sitting between them. Germline V gene data show CDR1 as DFQATT and CDR2 as SNEGSKA (reference sequence). This CDR3 has 16 residues. The CDR3 loop is CSARKVATVNTGELFF. In DNA, the CDR3 is TGCAGTGCTAGAAAGGTCGCCACGGTCAACACCGGGGAGCTGTTTTTT.